This T cell receptor beta chain was obtained from a study of CD8+CD57+ T cells in acquired aplastic anemia. Study-wide background: Sorted cells (CD4+ and CD8+) yielded DNA amounts that averaged roughly 3 ug. As sequenced from healthy donors, CD4+ cells averaged roughly 10 million reads. General observations from the study: CD8+ Simpson's diversity in patients was not significantly different from that in controls. Patients and controls shared 25 to 35 CD8+ CDR3 sequences, highly expressed in patients.

This CDR3 has 15 residues. Germline values: CDR1 MGHRA, CDR2 YSYEKL. Genomic DNA constituted the template upon which TCR beta VDJ and CDR3 profiling was performed. A single record per CDR3 protein comes from TCRdb applying MiXCR to the reads. Here the sample spans around 200,000 distinct CDR3 sequences, over 60% being singletons. In this sample, this clonotype turned up once. Its target is unknown. The chain carries TRBV4-1 and TRBJ2-5, with D possibly TRBD2 on 5 matching bases. The DNA end favors TRBJ2-7, so the J call may be wrong. The material sequenced was sorted CD4+, CD8+, or CD8+CD57+ T cells (not recorded which) from PBMCs. This TCR was sampled from a human donor in good health. CDR3 amino acids: CASSQAIGIGYEQYF. In nucleotides, the CDR3 is TGCGCCAGCAGCCAAGCCATCGGGATTGGATACGAGCAGTACTTC.